What follows is one T cell receptor (beta chain) and its context. Its cognate antigen has yet to be identified. Per-nucleotide qualities are absent, and no much larger clonotype sits a single base away. The sample is drawn from a study of long-term antiretroviral therapy in people with HIV (dated 2022 in TCRdb). Study-wide context: The earliest samples were collected approximately a decade before the 2015 WHO recommendation for immediate ART, a period when ART was typically delayed until CD4 counts fell. A retrospective serial study tested whether changes in peripheral blood TRB repertoire composition and diversity were associated with ART initiation and durable HIV suppression. From over 25 adults with confirmed HIV infection, the cohort provided some 200 cryopreserved PBMC samples, gathered serially across a mean of around six years (range 1-12). Of the 30 participants with HIV, approximately ten were female. No cross-contamination during QIAcube processing was shown when test extractions of a monoclonal T-cell line were performed alongside 30 to 40 polyclonal samples. Summary of the overall study and its limitations: At every time point, the repertoire was dominated by expanded TRB clones first identified before ART initiation, although this dominance fluctuated and, in many PLHIV, declined after ART. The samples span the years 2004 to 2017, and the ART regimens used at that time may not be as effective as current regimens. Inferences about post-ART repertoire changes are limited because no data were available on ART adherence, viral resistance or therapy changes. Because pre-ART samples had limited cell numbers, profiling was done on unsorted PBMC rather than on sorted CD4+ and CD8+ T cells. Starting ART was linked to a significant rise in TRB diversity, yet even with long-term ART the diversity remained significantly lower than in transplant donor controls. Since PBMC availability was limited, sequencing covered only the TCR beta chain, with no alpha chain pairing. CDR3 length ranges in HIV repertoires were narrower than in controls, and network structure suggested an antigen-experienced repertoire with only a slight naive shift after ART.

Deletion took 1 base off V and 4 bases off J, with a span of 10 bases between the germline ends. Inclusive of the bounding cysteine and phenylalanine, the CDR3 is 15 residues long. The read is trimmed to its CDR3 DNA, 45 bases read in frame from base 1. CDR1 and CDR2, looked up from the germline V gene (reference sequence), are SEHNR and FQNEAQ. The immunoSEQ hsTCRB v3.0 assay was used at survey level resolution to sequence the TRB variable region. The targeted TRB sequencing depth was 40,000-50,000 T-cell genomes per sample. TRB libraries were pooled and sequenced on an Illumina MiSeq using a v3 150-cycle kit. In the authors' own workflow: Repertoire analysis was performed in R inside a reproducible Nextflow workflow that covered QC, data transformation and analysis. LymphoSeq2, an R package for exploring AIRR-Seq data, was used to implement the custom analyses. A few samples that yielded fewer than 5000 total TRB sequences were excluded, so that under 200 HIV repertoires were analyzed. Among the roughly 200 retained HIV repertoires, 59 were collected before ART initiation and 129 after ART initiation. Each repertoire was downsampled to 5000 TRB nucleotide sequences, and summary statistics were averaged across 100 downsampling iterations. TRB sequences were retained for analysis only if CDR3 regions of at least seven amino acids were present. Two measures captured diversity: a Shannon entropy-derived clonality score and the Gini coefficient. In the repertoire networks, any two of the top 5000 CDR3 amino acid sequences were linked whenever the two sequences differed by an edit distance of one. For TRB CDR3 amino acid sequences, antigen specificity groups and MHC restriction were predicted with GLIPH2. Known CMV, EBV, HIV or tissue antigen associations were flagged by matching CDR3 amino acid sequences against VDJdb and McPAS-TCR. Pre-ART, post-ART and control groups were compared with Wilcoxon signed-rank tests and Holm-Bonferroni correction. The immuneACCESS repertoire file appears here via TCRdb, limited to in-frame rearrangements. These files lack a portion of the clones; in checked studies, under half of the deficit traces to unresolved V genes, and the cause of the others is not known. The DNA was the basis for D and trimming; V, J and clone size are from that table. Here the sample has more than 15,000 clones; around 82% occur a single time. The ten largest account for about 14% of the sample.

To be included, a participant needed at least one PBMC sample from before ART initiation plus at least two post-ART samples. All participants with HIV were treated in the United States of America. Before DNA extraction, cryopreserved samples containing roughly 1-11 million PBMC were thawed and washed. At the time of the earliest PBMC sample for each participant with HIV, ages ranged from roughly 23 to 55 years. PBMC samples were contributed by each participant from 1-4 timepoints before ART initiation and 2-8 timepoints after ART initiation, with a median of 7 samples. Serial HIV viral load, CD4+ T-cell count, ART history and demographic data were obtained for every participant. Genomic DNA was extracted from unsorted PBMC with a Qiagen kit on a QIAcube, with processing performed in batches of 12 samples.

The sequenced sample was unsorted PBMCs, obtained 2.9 years after starting antiretroviral therapy. This clonotype was obtained from a woman aged 25 to 39 with HIV. This chain joins TRBV7-9 to TRBJ2-2; the D gene is unclear. In nucleotides, the sequence is TGTGCCAGCAGCTTAGTTCTTATGGCCACCGGGGAGCTGTTTTTT. Its protein reads: CASSLVLMATGELFF.